The 8 T cell receptor beta chains below all came from one sample that was sequenced in a study of Graves' ophthalmopathy and Graves' hyperthyroidism. For repertoire sequencing, the TCR beta CDR3 regions were amplified from RNA transcripts. First-round RT-PCR with HTBI primers preceded a second-round multiplex PCR. One entry per CDR3 protein results from TCRdb running MiXCR on the multiplex PCR reads. The sample lists 660,000 or so distinct CDR3 sequences; roughly 41% were seen once. Sequencing was performed on peripheral blood. The receptors shown here come from an adult man with Graves' ophthalmopathy.

This clonotype was observed a handful of times. The chain joins TRBV27 to TRBJ1-1; 10 bases match TRBD1. This CDR3 has 15 amino acids. After removal of 4 bases from V and 4 bases from J, the junction contained 6 bases not matched to a gene. Germline V gives CDR1 MNHEY, CDR2 SMNVEV (reference sequence). The CDR3 DNA reads TGTGCCAGCAGTTCGGGGACAGGGGTTGGCACTGAAGCTTTCTTT. Its translation: CASSSGTGVGTEAFF.

This clonotype showed up many times. The V call is TRBV2, the J call TRBJ2-7; a weak D match, TRBD2 (5 bases). Trimming shortened V by 2 bases and J by 4 bases, and 9 bases separated the two germline ends. The CDR3 runs to 13 residues. Germline assignment: CDR1 SNHLY and CDR2 FYNNEI. The CDR3 DNA reads as TGTGCCAGCAGTGAATTGGGCGGGTACGAGCAGTACTTC. Amino acids: CASSELGGYEQYF.

The chain has TRBV5-5 and TRBJ2-7; 9 bases are shared with TRBD1. The CDR3 loop spans 14 amino acids. The V gene's germline CDR1 is SGHKS and CDR2 YYEKEE (reference sequence). The V gene end was trimmed by 1 base and the J gene end by 6 bases; junction bases not matched to a gene: 5. DNA for the CDR3: TGTGCCAGCAGCTTGAGGACAGGGGTGGGCGAGCAGTACTTC. Encoded protein: CASSLRTGVGEQYF.

This clonotype occurred a few times. V usage is TRBV7-2 and J usage is TRBJ2-5; 7 positions agree with TRBD1. The V and J ends lost 8 bases and 5 bases, in that order; junction bases with no gene match: 14. CDR1 is SGHTA and CDR2 is FQGNSA in the germline V gene. This CDR3 is 15 amino acids long. The CDR3 DNA reads TGTGCCAGCTCACCACGGGGACAGCCCCGGGAGACCCAGTACTTC. Residues: CASSPRGQPRETQYF.

The chain recombines TRBV5-1 with TRBJ2-5; D may be TRBD1 or TRBD2 (5 bases each). V was clipped by 1 base and J by 9 bases, with 25 bases between them. In germline, CDR1 is SGHRS, CDR2 YFSETQ. This CDR3 contains 17 residues. The CDR3 region is CASSLYEGNRVYGAQYF. The DNA for the CDR3 is TGCGCCAGCAGCTTGTACGAGGGGAATCGTGTGTACGGGGCCCAGTACTTC. Full variable domain (remainder filled in from reference TRBV5-1 and TRBJ2-5): KAGVTQTPRYLIKTRGQQVTLSCSPISGHRSVSWYQQTPGQGLQFLFEYFSETQRNKGNFPGRFSGRQFSNSRSEMNVSTLELGDSALYLCASSLYEGNRVYGAQYFGPGTRLLVL.

This clonotype was observed at least ten times. The chain recombines TRBV19 with TRBJ2-5, with 7 bases that match TRBD2. The CDR3 extends over 15 amino acids. J was trimmed by 3 bases and V by 3 bases; bases with no gene match: 7. Germline V gives CDR1 LNHDA, CDR2 SQIVND (reference sequence). Here the CDR3 DNA reads TGTGCCAGTAGTATTGGACTAGGCCGAGAAGAGACCCAGTACTTC. Translating gives CASSIGLGREETQYF.

This clonotype has at least ten counts. J is TRBJ2-2 and V is TRBV12-3 or TRBV12-4, with TRBD1 matching over 11 bases. This CDR3 region has 15 residues. The junction had 3 bases not matched to a gene; V was cut back by 4 bases and J by 5 bases. CDR3 protein: CASSSDRGLTGELFF. CDR3 DNA sequence: TGTGCCAGCAGTTCGGACAGGGGGCTTACCGGGGAGCTGTTTTTT.

The CDR3, as DNA: TGTGCTAGTGGCACTGTGATTAGCGGGAGAACCTACGAGCAGTACTTC. Protein sequence: CASGTVISGRTYEQYF. V and J are TRBV12-3 or TRBV12-4 and TRBJ2-7; 9 positions match TRBD2. The CDR3 is 16 amino acids.